This passage covers 30 T cell receptor beta chains from one sample sequenced in a study of cytomegalovirus exposure and HLA in healthy donors. Primers: 60 Vbeta forward and 13 Jbeta reverse. The data were produced by immunoSEQ multiplex PCR, yet TCRdb's version contains in-frame clones alone and is incomplete. This sample contains approximately 150,000 clones. Sequencing was performed on PBMCs. These receptors were taken from a woman under 30 in good health and CMV-seronegative.

The chain recombines TRBV10-1 with TRBJ2-7, with 7 bases fitting TRBD1. The CDR3 consists of 14 residues. The germline V gene encodes CDR1 WNHNN and CDR2 SYGVQD (reference sequence). Trimming took 9 bases from V and 2 from J; bases not matched to a gene: 10. CDR3 residues: CASKFRQGAYEQYV. In DNA, the CDR3 is TGCGCCAGTAAGTTTAGGCAGGGGGCCTACGAGCAGTACGTC.

The rearrangement joins TRBV4-3 to TRBJ1-2, with D uncertain. CDR1 and CDR2 from the germline V gene are LGHNA and YSLEER. This CDR3 has 15 amino acids. V was pared by 0 bases and J by 6 bases, with 14 bases between. The CDR3 loop reads CASSQDLVPGNGYTF. The CDR3 DNA reads as TGCGCCAGCAGCCAAGATCTAGTGCCGGGGAATGGCTACACCTTC.

The genes are TRBV30 and TRBJ1-1; a weak D match, TRBD1 (6 bases). Germline assignment: CDR1 GTSNPN and CDR2 SVGIG (reference sequence). This CDR3 spans 14 amino acids. Trimming removed 3 bases at V and 2 bases at J, with 13 bases between. The CDR3, as DNA: TGTGCCTGGAGCCTACGGGGGGGCAACACTGAAGCTTTCTTT. Its protein product is CAWSLRGGNTEAFF.

The rearrangement links TRBV19 to TRBJ1-5; TRBD1 matches at 8 bases. The ends lost 4 bases at V and 0 bases at J; junction bases unmatched: 8. The CDR3 is made up of 17 amino acids. Per the germline V gene, CDR1 is LNHDA and CDR2 is SQIVND (reference sequence). The CDR3 loop is CASSTEGTGFSNQPQHF. The DNA for the CDR3 is TGTGCCAGTAGTACAGAGGGGACAGGTTTTAGCAATCAGCCCCAGCATTTT.

The rearrangement links TRBV6-1 to TRBJ1-1; TRBD1 is a possible D gene (6 bases). CDR1 and CDR2 (germline): MNHNS, SASEGT. The V and J ends lost 2 bases and 3 bases respectively, with 10 bases between them. This CDR3 has 14 residues. CDR3 amino acids: CASSESGGHTEAFF. The CDR3, as DNA: TGTGCCAGCAGTGAATCGGGGGGCCACACTGAAGCTTTCTTT.

CDR3 coding DNA: TGTGCCAGCAGCTTAGGGGGAGGGTCCTACAATGAGCAGTTCTTC. It is translated as CASSLGGGSYNEQFF. The V call is TRBV7-9, the J call TRBJ2-1, with 7 bases lining up with TRBD2. The V gene's germline CDR1 is SEHNR and CDR2 FQNEAQ (reference sequence). This CDR3 region has 15 residues. V trimming: 1 base; J trimming: 1 base; junction bases outside the gene matches: 1.

This chain uses TRBV6-5 with TRBJ2-7; 11 bases line up with TRBD2. The CDR3 spans 14 residues. Germline trimming cut 6 bases from V and 6 bases from J; bases unmatched to any gene: 7. CDR1 is MNHEY and CDR2 is SVGAGI in the germline V gene. CDR3 sequence (DNA): TGTGCCAGCAGCTCTAGCGGGAGGCCAGGCGAGCAGTACTTC. Translation gives CASSSSGRPGEQYF.

The V and J genes are TRBV30 and TRBJ1-2, with TRBD1 matching over 8 bases. Germline V gives CDR1 GTSNPN, CDR2 SVGIG (reference sequence). V shed 5 bases, J shed 5 bases, and the junction held 10 bases outside the gene matches. The CDR3 spans 14 residues. CDR3 nucleotide sequence: TGTGCCTGGTCCATCAGGGGGCAGGGGTATGGCTACACCTTC. The encoded protein is CAWSIRGQGYGYTF.

The CDR3 DNA sequence: TGCGCCAGCAGCCTGGGGGGACAGGAGGGAACTGAAGCTTTCTTT. Protein: CASSLGGQEGTEAFF. The genes are TRBV5-1 and TRBJ1-1; 8 bases fit TRBD1. The CDR3 is 15 residues long. After removal of 4 bases from V and 5 bases from J, the junction contained 10 bases not matched to a gene. Germline-derived CDR1 and CDR2 are SGHRS and YFSETQ.

The chain is built from TRBV15 and TRBJ1-4; 9 bases map to TRBD1. The V gene end was trimmed by 0 bases and the J gene end by 5 bases; junction bases not matched to a gene: 7. This CDR3 is 17 amino acids long. Germline V gene sequence: CDR1 LNHNV, CDR2 YYDKDF (reference sequence). The CDR3 loop is CATSRDGAGTGNEKLFF. CDR3 coding DNA: TGTGCCACCAGCAGAGATGGCGCCGGGACAGGGAATGAAAAACTGTTTTTT.

The chain employs TRBV7-9 and TRBJ1-2; D is uncertain. Trimming took off 5 bases at V and 4 bases at J, with 14 bases between the two ends. This CDR3 has 14 amino acids. Per the germline V gene, CDR1 is SEHNR and CDR2 is FQNEAQ (reference sequence). CDR3 protein: CASSPAGPSYGYTF. CDR3 DNA: TGTGCCAGCAGCCCCGCAGGCCCAAGCTATGGCTACACCTTC.

V usage is TRBV20-1 and J usage is TRBJ1-1; D uncertain. The CDR3 totals 11 residues. Germline assignment: CDR1 DFQATT and CDR2 SNEGSKA (reference sequence). Between the trimmed V and J ends, which lost 6 bases and 7 bases, there was a span of 12 bases. The CDR3 is CSAVLQYEAFF. The CDR3 DNA reads as TGCAGTGCCGTTTTACAATATGAAGCTTTCTTT.

The chain is built from TRBV5-6 and TRBJ2-3; TRBD2 aligns across 8 bases. The germline V gene has CDR1 SGHDT and CDR2 YYEEEE. This CDR3 comprises 18 residues. After removal of 0 bases from V and 2 bases from J, the junction contained 11 bases not matched to a gene. CDR3 nucleotides: TGTGCCAGCAGCTTGGCCAGCGGGAGAGGGTTCGTCACAGATACGCAGTATTTT. It codes for CASSLASGRGFVTDTQYF.

The chain uses TRBV11-3 and TRBJ2-2; 9 bases fit TRBD2. CDR3 length: 19 amino acids. Per the germline V gene, CDR1 is SGHNT and CDR2 is YENEEA. With V trimmed by 0 bases and J by 1 base, 9 bases remained unmatched. The CDR3 nucleotides read TGTGCCAGCAGCTTAGATCGGTGGCTAGCGGGGAAGAACACCGGGGAGCTGTTTTTT. Translation: CASSLDRWLAGKNTGELFF.

The chain carries TRBV5-1 and TRBJ2-1, with D maybe TRBD2 (5 bases). The V end lost 1 base, the J end lost 6 bases, and 11 bases lay between the germline ends. The germline CDR1 and CDR2 sequences are SGHRS and YFSETQ. CDR3 size: 14 residues. The CDR3 loop reads CASSLSLARNEQFF. DNA of the CDR3: TGCGCCAGCAGCTTGAGTCTAGCTCGCAATGAGCAGTTCTTC.

This chain's CDR3 is CASSSGLVNTEAFF. CDR3 in DNA: TGTGCCAGCAGCTCAGGACTCGTGAACACTGAAGCTTTCTTT. The V and J genes are TRBV11-3 and TRBJ1-1; unclear D gene. Trimming stripped 4 bases from V and 0 bases from J, with 9 bases between. Per the germline V gene, CDR1 is SGHNT and CDR2 is YENEEA. The CDR3 has 14 residues.

The chain combines TRBV12-5 with TRBJ2-1, with 9 bases identical to TRBD2. Germline V CDR1 and CDR2: LGHNT, FRNRAP. The CDR3 extends over 18 amino acids. The ends lost 0 bases at V and 3 bases at J; junction bases unmatched: 9. The CDR3, as DNA: TGTGCTAGTGGTTTGGTAAGGCGGGAGGGCCGGGGCTACAATGAGCAGTTCTTC. Translating gives CASGLVRREGRGYNEQFF. Complete variable domain (other parts from reference TRBV12-5 and TRBJ2-1): DARVTQTPRHKVTEMGQEVTMRCQPILGHNTVFWYRQTMMQGLELLAYFRNRAPLDDSGMPKDRFSAEMPDATLATLKIQPSEPRDSAVYFCASGLVRREGRGYNEQFFGPGTRLTVL.

The genes are TRBV25-1 and TRBJ2-7; weak D call: TRBD2 (6 bases). CDR1 and CDR2 from the germline V gene are MGHDK and SYGVNS. The CDR3 spans 17 residues. Trimming shortened V by 1 base and J by 2 bases, and 18 bases separated the two germline ends. The CDR3 loop reads CASSECITSWLPYEQYV. DNA for the CDR3: TGTGCCAGCAGTGAATGTATTACTAGCTGGTTGCCCTACGAGCAGTACGTC.

The chain combines TRBV29-1 with TRBJ1-2; 7 bases line up with TRBD1. The CDR3 is 13 amino acids. V dropped 6 bases and J dropped 3; count of bases not matched to a gene: 7. The germline V gene has CDR1 SQVTM and CDR2 ANQGSEA. The CDR3 sequence is CSVGSGGDYGYTF. The CDR3 DNA follows: TGCAGCGTCGGTTCAGGGGGAGACTATGGCTACACCTTC. Supplemented by reference TRBV29-1 and TRBJ1-2, the full variable domain reads SAVISQKPSRDICQRGTSLTIQCQVDSQVTMMFWYRQQPGQSLTLIATANQGSEATYESGFVIDKFPISRPNLTFSTLTVSNMSPEDSSIYLCSVGSGGDYGYTFGSGTRLTVV.

This chain links TRBV29-1 with TRBJ2-5; 9 bases align to TRBD1. With V trimmed by 6 bases and J by 4 bases, 9 bases remained unmatched. CDR1 and CDR2 (germline): SQVTM, ANQGSEA. The CDR3 runs to 14 residues. CDR3 in amino acids: CSVATTGGRETQYF. Here the CDR3 DNA reads TGCAGCGTAGCCACTACAGGGGGCCGAGAGACCCAGTACTTC.

The CDR3 nucleotides are TGTGCCAGCAGTTTGAGTAGCAATGAGCAGTTCTTC. As protein: CASSLSSNEQFF. The genes are TRBV6-5 and TRBJ2-1, with D uncertain. The germline V gene has CDR1 MNHEY and CDR2 SVGAGI. Trimming left V 4 bases short and J 6 bases short, with 7 bases between. The CDR3 sequence is 12 residues long.

This sequence joins TRBV2 and TRBJ2-5; 8 bases agree with TRBD2. The CDR3 has 16 residues. Germline assignment: CDR1 SNHLY and CDR2 FYNNEI. V gave up 2 bases and J gave up 5 bases; unmatched junction bases: 10. CDR3 sequence (DNA): TGTGCCAGCAGTGAATGGAGCGGGAGTGGTAGGGAGACCCAGTACTTC. This sequence encodes CASSEWSGSGRETQYF.

The chain is built from TRBV19 and TRBJ1-5; D is perhaps TRBD1 (5 bases). The CDR3 consists of 12 residues. Germline V CDR1 and CDR2: LNHDA, SQIVND (reference sequence). The V and J ends lost 8 bases and 4 bases respectively, with 9 bases between them. In nucleotides, the CDR3 is TGTGCCAGTCGGGAGGGGAATCAGCCCCAGCATTTT. This codes for CASREGNQPQHF.

Of note for this clone: An end of the junction does not agree with germline; a read error may underlie this. V and J are TRBV7-7 and TRBJ2-5, with 9 bases that match TRBD2. Germline lookup yields CDR1 SSHAT and CDR2 FNYEAQ (reference sequence). The CDR3 extends over 14 amino acids. CDR3 in amino acids: CASSLIAGEETQYF. CDR3 nucleotide sequence: TGTGCTAGCAGCTTAATAGCGGGAGAGGAGACCCAGTACTTC.

The chain couples TRBV7-2 to TRBJ1-5; 7 bases fit TRBD1. In germline, CDR1 is SGHTA, CDR2 FQGNSA. Germline trimming cut 6 bases from V and 2 bases from J; bases unmatched to any gene: 7. This CDR3 has 15 residues. The CDR3 here is CASRRQGLGNQPQHF. CDR3 nucleotides: TGTGCCAGCAGAAGACAGGGATTGGGCAATCAGCCCCAGCATTTT.

The V gene is TRBV7-2, the J gene TRBJ1-4; 10 bases align to TRBD1. V trimming: 5 bases; J trimming: 8 bases; junction bases outside the gene matches: 8. There are 15 residues in the CDR3. The V gene's germline CDR1 is SGHTA and CDR2 FQGNSA. CDR3 loop: CASSPLGTGAEKLFF. The CDR3 DNA sequence: TGTGCCAGCAGCCCCTTGGGGACAGGGGCGGAAAAACTGTTTTTT.

The V and J genes are TRBV5-4 and TRBJ1-5; D is ambiguous. Trimming took 0 bases from V and 8 from J, leaving 12 bases between them. In germline, CDR1 is SGHNT, CDR2 YYREEE (reference sequence). This CDR3 is 14 amino acids long. The CDR3 protein is CASSLGPREEPQHF. The CDR3 DNA is TGTGCCAGCAGCTTGGGACCCCGGGAGGAGCCCCAGCATTTT.

Here the CDR3 reads CASSLDLNDNEQFF. Here the CDR3 DNA reads TGTGCCAGCAGCTTAGATCTAAATGACAATGAGCAGTTCTTC. J is TRBJ2-1 and V is TRBV11-2; D ambiguous. There are 14 residues in the CDR3. Germline CDR1 SGHAT, CDR2 FQNNGV. Trimming removed 0 bases at V and 5 bases at J, with 8 bases between.

V is TRBV11-1 and J is TRBJ2-7, with 10 bases matching TRBD1. Germline V CDR1 and CDR2: SGHAT, FQDESV (reference sequence). V shed 4 bases and J 5 bases; nucleotides not matched to a gene: 8. The CDR3 loop spans 15 amino acids. The DNA for the CDR3 is TGTGCCAGCAGCTCCCGGGACAGGGGTTGGGACGAGCAGTACTTC. It specifies CASSSRDRGWDEQYF.

The CDR3 reads CASRGTRRRDEQYV. DNA for the CDR3: TGCGCCAGCAGGGGGACTCGACGTCGGGACGAGCAGTACGTC. The J gene is TRBJ2-7, the V gene TRBV10-1; a possible D gene is TRBD2 (6 bases). Per germline, CDR1 WNHNN and CDR2 SYGVQD (reference sequence). Trimming shortened V by 6 bases and J by 5 bases, and 17 bases separated the two germline ends. This CDR3 is built from 14 residues.